The T cell receptor beta chain described here comes from a study of blood T cell repertoires in COVID-19. TCRdb keeps only in-frame clones here, not all; method: immunoSEQ multiplex PCR. In the table there are a few hundred thousand clones, 80% to 90% of which are singletons. Trimming removed 6 bases from V and 11 bases from J; junction bases left unmatched: 12. Germline V CDR1 and CDR2: MNHEY, SVGAGI. The CDR3 extends over 13 amino acids. The participants were between about 18 and 90 years old and came from 24 US areas. This receptor was obtained from a woman aged 25 to 39 who had recovered from COVID-19. The rearrangement joins TRBV6-5 to TRBJ1-1; the match to TRBD1 covers 7 bases. Specimen: PBMCs or T cells enriched from blood (not recorded which). The CDR3 loop is CASRGLPGGGAFF. As DNA, the CDR3 is TGTGCCAGCAGGGGACTTCCAGGGGGTGGGGCTTTCTTT.